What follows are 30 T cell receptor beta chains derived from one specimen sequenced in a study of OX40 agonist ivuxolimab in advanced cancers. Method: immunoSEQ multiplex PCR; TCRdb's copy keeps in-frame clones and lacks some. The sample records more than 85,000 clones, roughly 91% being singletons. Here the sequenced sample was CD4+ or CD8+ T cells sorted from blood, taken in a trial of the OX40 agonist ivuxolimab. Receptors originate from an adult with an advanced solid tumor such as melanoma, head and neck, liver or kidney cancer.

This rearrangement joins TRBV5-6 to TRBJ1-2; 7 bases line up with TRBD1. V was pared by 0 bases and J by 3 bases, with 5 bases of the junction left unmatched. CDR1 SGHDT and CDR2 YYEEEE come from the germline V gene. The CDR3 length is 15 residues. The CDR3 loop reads CASSLGLTGDYGYTF. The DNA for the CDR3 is TGTGCCAGCAGCTTGGGGCTAACAGGGGACTATGGCTACACCTTC.

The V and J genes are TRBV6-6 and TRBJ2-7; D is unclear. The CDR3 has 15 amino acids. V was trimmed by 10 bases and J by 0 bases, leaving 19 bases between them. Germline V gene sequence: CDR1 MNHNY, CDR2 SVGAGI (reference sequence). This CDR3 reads CATTYVALSSYEQYF. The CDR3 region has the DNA TGTGCCACTACCTACGTGGCGTTAAGCTCCTACGAGCAGTACTTC.

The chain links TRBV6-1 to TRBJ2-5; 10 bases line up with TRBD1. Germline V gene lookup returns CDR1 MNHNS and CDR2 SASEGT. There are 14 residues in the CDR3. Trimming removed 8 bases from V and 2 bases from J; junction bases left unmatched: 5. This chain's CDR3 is CASETGGPQETQYF. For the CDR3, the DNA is TGTGCCAGCGAGACAGGGGGCCCGCAAGAGACCCAGTACTTC.

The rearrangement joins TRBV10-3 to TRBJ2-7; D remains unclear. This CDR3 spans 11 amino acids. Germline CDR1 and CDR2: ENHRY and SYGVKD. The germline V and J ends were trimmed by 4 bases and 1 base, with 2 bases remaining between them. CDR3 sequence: CAISASYEQYF. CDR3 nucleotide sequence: TGTGCCATCAGTGCATCCTACGAGCAGTACTTC.

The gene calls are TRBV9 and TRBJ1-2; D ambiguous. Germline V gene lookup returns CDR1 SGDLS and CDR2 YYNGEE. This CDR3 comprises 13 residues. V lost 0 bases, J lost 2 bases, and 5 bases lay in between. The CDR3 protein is CASSVGQNYGYTF. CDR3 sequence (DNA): TGTGCCAGCAGCGTAGGCCAAAACTATGGCTACACCTTC. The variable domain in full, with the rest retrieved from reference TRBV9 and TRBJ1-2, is DSGVTQTPKHLITATGQRVTLRCSPRSGDLSVYWYQQSLDQGLQFLIQYYNGEERAKGNILERFSAQQFPDLHSELNLSSLELGDSALYFCASSVGQNYGYTFGSGTRLTVV.

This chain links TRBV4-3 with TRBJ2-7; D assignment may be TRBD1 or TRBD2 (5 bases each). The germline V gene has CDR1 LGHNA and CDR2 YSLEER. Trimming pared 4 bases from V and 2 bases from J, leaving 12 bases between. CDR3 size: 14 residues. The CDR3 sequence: CASSRQLGPYEQYF. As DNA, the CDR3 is TGCGCCAGCAGCCGGCAGCTGGGACCCTACGAGCAGTACTTC.

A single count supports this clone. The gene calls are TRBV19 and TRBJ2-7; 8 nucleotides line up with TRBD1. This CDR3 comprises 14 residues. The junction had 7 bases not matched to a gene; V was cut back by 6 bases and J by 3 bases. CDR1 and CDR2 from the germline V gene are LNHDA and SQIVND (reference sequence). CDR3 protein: CASSDRGLGYEQYF. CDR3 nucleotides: TGTGCCAGTAGCGACAGGGGACTCGGCTACGAGCAGTACTTC.

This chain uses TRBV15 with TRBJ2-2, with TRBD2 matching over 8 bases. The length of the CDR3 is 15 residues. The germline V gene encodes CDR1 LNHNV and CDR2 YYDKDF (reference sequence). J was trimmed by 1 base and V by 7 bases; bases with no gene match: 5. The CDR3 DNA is TGTGCCACCAAAAAAACTAGCGGGAACACCGGGGAGCTGTTTTTT. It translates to CATKKTSGNTGELFF.

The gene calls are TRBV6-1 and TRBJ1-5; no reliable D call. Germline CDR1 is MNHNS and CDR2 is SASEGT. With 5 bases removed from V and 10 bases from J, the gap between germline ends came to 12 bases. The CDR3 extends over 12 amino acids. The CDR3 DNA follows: TGTGCCAGCAGTTGCCTAAGGTGTCCCCAGCATTTT. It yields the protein CASSCLRCPQHF.

As DNA, the CDR3 is TGTGCCAGCAGCTCTCAGTCTCGGGCTAATGAAAAACTGTTTTTT. It yields the protein CASSSQSRANEKLFF. This chain uses TRBV7-9 with TRBJ1-4; D remains unclear. V lost 4 bases and J lost 3, with 12 bases in between. CDR3 length: 15 amino acids. The germline CDR1 and CDR2 sequences are SEHNR and FQNEAQ (reference sequence).

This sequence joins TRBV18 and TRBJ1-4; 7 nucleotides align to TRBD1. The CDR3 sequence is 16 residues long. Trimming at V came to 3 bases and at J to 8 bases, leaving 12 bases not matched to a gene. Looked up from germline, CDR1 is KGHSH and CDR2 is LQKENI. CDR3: CASSPYRGPQREKLFF. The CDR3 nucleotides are TGTGCCAGCTCACCCTACAGGGGTCCCCAGCGAGAAAAACTGTTTTTT.

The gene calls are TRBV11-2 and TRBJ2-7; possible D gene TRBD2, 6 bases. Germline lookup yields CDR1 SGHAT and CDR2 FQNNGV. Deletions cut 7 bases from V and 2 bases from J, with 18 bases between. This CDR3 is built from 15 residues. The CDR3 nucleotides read TGTGCCAGCACCCGGCAAGGAGGGGCTACCTACGAGCAGTACTTC. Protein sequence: CASTRQGGATYEQYF.

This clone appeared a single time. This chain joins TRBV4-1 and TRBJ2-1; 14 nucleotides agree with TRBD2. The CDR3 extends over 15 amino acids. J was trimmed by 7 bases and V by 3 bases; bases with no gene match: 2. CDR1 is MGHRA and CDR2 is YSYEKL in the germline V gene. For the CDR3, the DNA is TGCGCCAGCAGCCAGGGGACTAGCGGGAGAAATGAGCAGTTCTTC. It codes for CASSQGTSGRNEQFF.

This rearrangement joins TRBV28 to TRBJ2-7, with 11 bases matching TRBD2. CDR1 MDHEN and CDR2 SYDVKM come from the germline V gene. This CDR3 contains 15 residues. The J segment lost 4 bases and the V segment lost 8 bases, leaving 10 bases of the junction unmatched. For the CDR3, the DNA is TGTGCCAGCCTGGGACTAGCGGAGACCTTTTACGAGCAGTACTTC. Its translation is CASLGLAETFYEQYF. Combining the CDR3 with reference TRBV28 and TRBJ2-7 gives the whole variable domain DVKVTQSSRYLVKRTGEKVFLECVQDMDHENMFWYRQDPGLGLRLIYFSYDVKMKEKGDIPEGYSVSREKKERFSLILESASTNQTSMYLCASLGLAETFYEQYFGPGTRLTVT.

CDR3 nucleotides: TGTGCCAGCAGCGCCAACCTAGCGAACAATGAGCAGTTCTTC. This gives the protein CASSANLANNEQFF. The rearrangement uses TRBV7-7 and TRBJ2-1; tentative D call: TRBD2 (6 bases). Germline V gene sequence: CDR1 SSHAT, CDR2 FNYEAQ (reference sequence). Trimming took off 5 bases at V and 5 bases at J, with 13 bases between the two ends. The CDR3 has 14 amino acids.

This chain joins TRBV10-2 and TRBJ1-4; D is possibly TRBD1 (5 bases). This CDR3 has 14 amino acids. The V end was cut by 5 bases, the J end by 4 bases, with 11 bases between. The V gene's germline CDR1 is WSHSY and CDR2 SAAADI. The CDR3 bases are TGCGCCAGCAGTCTCAGGGCCAATAATGAAAAACTGTTTTTT. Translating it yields CASSLRANNEKLFF.

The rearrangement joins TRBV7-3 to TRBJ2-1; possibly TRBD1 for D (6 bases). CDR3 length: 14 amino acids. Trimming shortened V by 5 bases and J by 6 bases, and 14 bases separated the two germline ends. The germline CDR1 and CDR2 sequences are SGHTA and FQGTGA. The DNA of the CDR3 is TGTGCCAGCAGCCCGAGTCGGACAGTCAATGAGCAGTTCTTC. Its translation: CASSPSRTVNEQFF. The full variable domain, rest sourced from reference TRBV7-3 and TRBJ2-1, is GAGVSQTPSNKVTEKGKYVELRCDPISGHTALYWYRQSLGQGPEFLIYFQGTGAADDSGLPNDRFFAVRPEGSVSTLKIQRTERGDSAVYLCASSPSRTVNEQFFGPGTRLTVL.

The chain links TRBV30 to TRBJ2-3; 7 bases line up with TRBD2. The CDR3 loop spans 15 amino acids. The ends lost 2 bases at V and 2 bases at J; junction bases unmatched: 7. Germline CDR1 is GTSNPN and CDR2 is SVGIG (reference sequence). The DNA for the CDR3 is TGTGCCTGGAGTCGACCTAGCGGATTCACAGATACGCAGTATTTT. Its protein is CAWSRPSGFTDTQYF.

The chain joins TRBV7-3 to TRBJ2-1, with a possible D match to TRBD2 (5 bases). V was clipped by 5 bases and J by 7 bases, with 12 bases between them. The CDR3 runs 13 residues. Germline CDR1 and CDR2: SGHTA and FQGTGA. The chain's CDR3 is CASSLGGPNEQFF. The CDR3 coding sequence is TGTGCCAGCAGCCTCGGCGGGCCGAATGAGCAGTTCTTC.

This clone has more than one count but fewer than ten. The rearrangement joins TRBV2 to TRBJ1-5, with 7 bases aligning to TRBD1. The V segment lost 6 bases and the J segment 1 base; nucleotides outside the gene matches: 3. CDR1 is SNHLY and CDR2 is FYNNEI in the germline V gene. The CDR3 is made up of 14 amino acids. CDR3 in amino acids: CASRGDSSNQPQHF. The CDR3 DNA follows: TGTGCCAGCAGAGGGGACAGCAGCAATCAGCCCCAGCATTTT.

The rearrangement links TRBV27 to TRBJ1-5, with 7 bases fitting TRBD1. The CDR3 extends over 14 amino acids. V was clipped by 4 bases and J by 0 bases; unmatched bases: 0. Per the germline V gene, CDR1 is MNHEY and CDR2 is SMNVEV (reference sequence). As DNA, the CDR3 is TGTGCCAGCAGTTGGACAGGTAGCAATCAGCCCCAGCATTTT. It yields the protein CASSWTGSNQPQHF.

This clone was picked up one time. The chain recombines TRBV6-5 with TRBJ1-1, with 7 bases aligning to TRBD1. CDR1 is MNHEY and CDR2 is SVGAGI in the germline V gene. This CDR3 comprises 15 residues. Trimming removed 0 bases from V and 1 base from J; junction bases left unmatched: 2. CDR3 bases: TGTGCCAGCAGTTACTCACAGGGGACGAACACTGAAGCTTTCTTT. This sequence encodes CASSYSQGTNTEAFF.

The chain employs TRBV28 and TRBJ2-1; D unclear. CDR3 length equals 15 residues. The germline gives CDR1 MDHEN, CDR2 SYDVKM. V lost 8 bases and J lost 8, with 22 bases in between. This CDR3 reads CASGIKQRWSYEQFF. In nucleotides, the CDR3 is TGTGCCAGCGGGATTAAGCAGAGGTGGAGCTATGAGCAGTTCTTC.

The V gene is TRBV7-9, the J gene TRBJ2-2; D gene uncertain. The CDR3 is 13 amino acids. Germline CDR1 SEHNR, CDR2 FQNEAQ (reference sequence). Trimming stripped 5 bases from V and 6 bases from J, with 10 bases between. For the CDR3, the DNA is TGTGCCAGCAGCCAAGGGTATTCCGGGGAGCTGTTTTTT. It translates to CASSQGYSGELFF.

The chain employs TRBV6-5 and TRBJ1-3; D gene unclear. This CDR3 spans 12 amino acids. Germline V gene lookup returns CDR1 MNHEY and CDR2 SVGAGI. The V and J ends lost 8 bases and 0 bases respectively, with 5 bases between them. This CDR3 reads CASHSSGNTIYF. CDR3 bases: TGTGCCAGCCACAGCTCTGGAAACACCATATATTTT.

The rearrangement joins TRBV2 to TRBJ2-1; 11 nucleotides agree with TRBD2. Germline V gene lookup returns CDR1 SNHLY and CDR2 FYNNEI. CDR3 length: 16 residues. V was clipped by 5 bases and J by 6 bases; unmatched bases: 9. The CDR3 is CASSPTTSGSRNEQFF. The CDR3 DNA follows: TGTGCCAGCAGTCCAACTACTAGCGGGAGCCGCAATGAGCAGTTCTTC.

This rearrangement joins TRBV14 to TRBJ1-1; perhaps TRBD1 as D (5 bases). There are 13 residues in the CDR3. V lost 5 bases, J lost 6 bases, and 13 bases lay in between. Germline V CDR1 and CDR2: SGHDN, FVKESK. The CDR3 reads CASSFSGTAEAFF. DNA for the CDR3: TGTGCCAGCAGCTTTAGTGGGACGGCTGAAGCTTTCTTT.

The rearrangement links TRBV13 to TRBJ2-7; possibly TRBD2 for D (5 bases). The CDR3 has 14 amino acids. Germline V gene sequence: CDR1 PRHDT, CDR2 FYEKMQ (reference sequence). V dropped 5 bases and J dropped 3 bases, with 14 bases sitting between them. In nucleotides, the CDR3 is TGTGCCAGCAGCCTAACTAGGGTGGGCTACGAGCAGTACTTC. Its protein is CASSLTRVGYEQYF.

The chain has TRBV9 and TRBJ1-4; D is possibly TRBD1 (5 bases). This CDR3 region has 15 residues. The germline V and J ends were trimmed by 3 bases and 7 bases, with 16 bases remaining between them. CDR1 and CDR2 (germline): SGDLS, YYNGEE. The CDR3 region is CASSGSPAGSEKLFF. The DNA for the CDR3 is TGTGCCAGCAGCGGCAGTCCAGCAGGGAGTGAAAAACTGTTTTTT.

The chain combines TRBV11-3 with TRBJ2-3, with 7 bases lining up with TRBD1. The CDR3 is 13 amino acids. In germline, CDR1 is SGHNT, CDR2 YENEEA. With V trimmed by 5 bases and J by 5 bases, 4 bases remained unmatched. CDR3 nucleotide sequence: TGTGCCAGCAGCCAGGACAGGCGAGATACGCAGTATTTT. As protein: CASSQDRRDTQYF. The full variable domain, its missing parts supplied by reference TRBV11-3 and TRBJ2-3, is EAGVVQSPRYKIIEKKQPVAFWCNPISGHNTLYWYLQNLGQGPELLIRYENEEAVDDSQLPKDRFSAERLKGVDSTLKIQPAELGDSAVYLCASSQDRRDTQYFGPGTRLTVL.